A single sample gave rise to the 29 T cell receptor beta chains below, sequenced in a study of shared clonotypes between healthy human individuals. Data came from immunoSEQ multiplex PCR; TCRdb stores just in-frame clones and leaves some out. Here the sample spans approximately 640,000 clones, 55% to 75% being singletons. The material sequenced was memory CD4+ T cells sorted from blood. Subset in this sample: CD45RA-negative fraction. Receptors originate from a woman aged 25-40 years in good health.

The chain carries TRBV5-4 and TRBJ1-2; TRBD1 aligns across 9 bases. This CDR3 has 16 residues. The ends lost 2 bases at V and 2 bases at J; junction bases unmatched: 7. Germline loops: CDR1 SGHNT, CDR2 YYREEE (reference sequence). The CDR3 is CASSLGQGRANYGYTF. The CDR3 DNA reads TGTGCCAGCAGCTTAGGACAGGGGCGGGCCAACTATGGCTACACCTTC.

The gene calls are TRBV11-2 and TRBJ1-1; D is unclear. Germline loops: CDR1 SGHAT, CDR2 FQNNGV. Trimming removed 5 bases at V and 1 base at J, with 8 bases between. This CDR3 has 13 residues. In DNA form, the CDR3 reads TGTGCCAGCAGCATGACACGGAACACTGAAGCTTTCTTT. Protein sequence: CASSMTRNTEAFF.

In DNA form, the CDR3 reads TGTGCCAGCAGTTTAGGAGGGGGCGAGACCTACGAGCAGTACTTC. This codes for CASSLGGGETYEQYF. The genes are TRBV28 and TRBJ2-7; maybe TRBD1 (7 bases). V was clipped by 2 bases and J by 2 bases, with 13 bases between them. The CDR3 is 15 residues long. Looked up from germline, CDR1 is MDHEN and CDR2 is SYDVKM.

Concerning this clone itself: Just one base apart from a much larger clone, this may be a read error. Other DNA sequences from this sample encode an identical CDR3 as well. V gene TRBV7-9 combines with J gene TRBJ1-2; D ambiguous. The CDR3 extends over 11 amino acids. Germline V gene data show CDR1 as SEHNR and CDR2 as FQNEAQ (reference sequence). V dropped 1 base and J dropped 6 bases, with 3 bases sitting between them. This CDR3 is CASSLGDGYTF. DNA of the CDR3: TGTGCCAGCAGCTTAGGAGATGGCTACACCTTC.

The chain recombines TRBV30 with TRBJ2-2; D not certain. The V gene lost 6 bases and the J gene lost 3 bases, with 8 bases spanning the gap. There are 12 residues in the CDR3. From germline, CDR1 is GTSNPN and CDR2 SVGIG (reference sequence). The CDR3 region is CACVSYTGELFF. In DNA form, the CDR3 reads TGTGCCTGCGTTTCCTACACCGGGGAGCTGTTTTTT.

V and J are TRBV14 and TRBJ2-1; D possibly corresponds to TRBD2 (5 bases). From germline, CDR1 is SGHDN and CDR2 FVKESK. The CDR3 is 14 amino acids. V lost 5 bases and J 4 bases, leaving 12 bases between the germline ends. CDR3 coding DNA: TGTGCCAGCAGCTCAGCGGAACTATACAATGAGCAGTTCTTC. This translates into CASSSAELYNEQFF.

The sample holds many counts of this clone. The chain links TRBV5-4 to TRBJ2-5, with 8 bases matching TRBD1. The CDR3 length is 16 residues. Germline CDR1 SGHNT, CDR2 YYREEE (reference sequence). J lost 5 bases, V lost 8 bases, and 17 bases had no gene match. The CDR3 DNA reads TGTGCCAGTCAGAGGTGGACAGGGCTTAGAGGGGAGACCCAGTACTTC. It is translated as CASQRWTGLRGETQYF.

V gene TRBV10-3 combines with J gene TRBJ2-7, with 7 bases matching TRBD2. V dropped 5 bases and J dropped 7; count of bases not matched to a gene: 17. The CDR3 extends over 16 amino acids. Germline assignment: CDR1 ENHRY and CDR2 SYGVKD. CDR3 residues: CAISLASWGGPGEQYF. The CDR3 bases are TGTGCCATCAGTCTCGCTAGCTGGGGGGGACCGGGGGAGCAGTACTTC.

A note on this clone: Other DNA sequences within the sample encode an identical CDR3. The chain joins TRBV5-8 to TRBJ2-1; 7 bases are a match to TRBD1. The CDR3 sequence is 15 residues long. The V gene end was trimmed by 4 bases and the J gene end by 1 base; junction bases not matched to a gene: 5. CDR1 is SGHTS, CDR2 YDEGEE, per germline. This CDR3 is CASSLQGRSYNEQFF. The CDR3 DNA follows: TGTGCCAGCAGCCTACAGGGGCGTTCCTACAATGAGCAGTTCTTC.

The rearrangement links TRBV6-5 to TRBJ1-1; 7 nucleotides match TRBD1. From germline, CDR1 is MNHEY and CDR2 SVGAGI. This CDR3 has 15 residues. Losses at the gene ends were 4 bases for V and 0 bases for J; bases not matched to a gene: 5. CDR3 loop: CASSLEQGMNTEAFF. The CDR3 region has the DNA TGTGCCAGCAGTTTGGAACAGGGGATGAACACTGAAGCTTTCTTT.

For the CDR3, the DNA is TGTGCCAGCAGGACTACAGGGAACACCGGGGAGCTGTTTTTT. Encoded protein: CASRTTGNTGELFF. V is TRBV28 and J is TRBJ2-2; D is perhaps TRBD1 or TRBD2 (5 bases each). Germline V gives CDR1 MDHEN, CDR2 SYDVKM. Trimming left V 6 bases short and J 1 base short, with 9 bases between. This CDR3 has 14 amino acids.

The chain carries TRBV19 and TRBJ1-5, with 8 bases lining up with TRBD1. CDR3 length: 16 residues. Germline V gene lookup returns CDR1 LNHDA and CDR2 SQIVND (reference sequence). V dropped 7 bases and J dropped 10; count of bases not matched to a gene: 18. The CDR3 nucleotides are TGTGCCAGTAAAGGTCCGAGGGAAGGACAGGGATCACCCCAGCATTTT. Its translation: CASKGPREGQGSPQHF.

The rearrangement links TRBV19 to TRBJ2-2, with 11 nucleotides matching TRBD2. The CDR3 has 18 amino acids. V dropped 9 bases and J dropped 1; count of bases not matched to a gene: 13. Germline V gives CDR1 LNHDA, CDR2 SQIVND (reference sequence). The CDR3 DNA follows: TGTGCCAGCAGGCCCCCGGGACTAGCGGCTAGGAACACCGGGGAGCTGTTTTTT. It specifies CASRPPGLAARNTGELFF.

This clone appeared a few times. The rearrangement joins TRBV7-2 to TRBJ2-5; D not certain. Trimming took off 5 bases at V and 7 bases at J, with 14 bases between the two ends. Germline V CDR1 and CDR2: SGHTA, FQGNSA. The CDR3 loop spans 13 amino acids. The DNA for the CDR3 is TGTGCCAGCAGCCCATTGAGGTCGGGGACCCAGTACTTC. This sequence encodes CASSPLRSGTQYF.

The rearrangement uses TRBV18 and TRBJ1-1; perhaps TRBD1 as D (5 bases). This CDR3 region has 13 residues. Germline CDR1 KGHSH, CDR2 LQKENI. V was cut by 0 bases and J by 6 bases, with 8 bases left in between. The chain's CDR3 is CASSPPEGAEAFF. CDR3 in DNA: TGTGCCAGCTCACCACCGGAAGGGGCTGAAGCTTTCTTT.

This clone was seen once. This chain connects TRBV7-2 to TRBJ2-7; weak D call: TRBD1 (6 bases). In germline, CDR1 is SGHTA, CDR2 FQGNSA. CDR3 length: 15 amino acids. V was clipped by 1 base and J by 0 bases, with 10 bases between them. The CDR3 loop reads CASSLVDSSSYEQYF. CDR3 DNA sequence: TGTGCCAGCAGCTTAGTGGACAGTTCCTCCTACGAGCAGTACTTC.

The chain recombines TRBV30 with TRBJ1-4; 9 bases align to TRBD1. Germline V gene lookup returns CDR1 GTSNPN and CDR2 SVGIG (reference sequence). The CDR3 covers 14 residues. The trim removed 1 base at V and 7 bases at J, leaving 4 bases unmatched. The CDR3 nucleotides read TGTGCCTGGAGTGCGGGACAGGGCGTTGAAAAACTGTTTTTT. It yields the protein CAWSAGQGVEKLFF.

The chain uses TRBV28 and TRBJ2-7; no clear D gene. The CDR3 covers 13 residues. With 1 base removed from V and 6 bases from J, the gap between germline ends came to 10 bases. Germline CDR1 and CDR2: MDHEN and SYDVKM. The DNA of the CDR3 is TGTGCCAGCAGTTTATCTATGGGTCCCGAGCAGTACTTC. This gives the protein CASSLSMGPEQYF. The full variable domain, with the rest looked up from reference TRBV28 and TRBJ2-7, is DVKVTQSSRYLVKRTGEKVFLECVQDMDHENMFWYRQDPGLGLRLIYFSYDVKMKEKGDIPEGYSVSREKKERFSLILESASTNQTSMYLCASSLSMGPEQYFGPGTRLTVT.

This clone was observed a single time. The chain links TRBV6-1 to TRBJ2-5; 7 bases fit TRBD1. CDR1 is MNHNS and CDR2 is SASEGT in the germline V gene. V was clipped by 1 base and J by 9 bases; unmatched bases: 11. This CDR3 comprises 15 residues. As DNA, the CDR3 is TGTGCCAGCAGTGAAGACGTAGGGGGCCCCCTTGCCCAGTACTTC. Its translation: CASSEDVGGPLAQYF.

The chain joins TRBV4-2 to TRBJ2-4, with D perhaps TRBD2 (6 bases). The V end was cut by 4 bases, the J end by 5 bases, with 18 bases between. Germline-derived CDR1 and CDR2 are LGHNA and YNFKEQ. This CDR3 comprises 16 residues. The DNA for the CDR3 is TGTGCCAGCAGCCTAGGGTTGCGCGGGATGGAAAACATTCAGTACTTC. Translated: CASSLGLRGMENIQYF.

The chain carries TRBV12-2 and TRBJ2-7; the D call TRBD2 from the table was never checked on the DNA. TRBV12-2 is termed a pseudogene. This CDR3 region has 19 residues. Written as DNA, the CDR3 is TGTGCAAGTCGCTTAACCCAGACTAGCGGGAGGGCCAAGAGCTACGAGCAGTACTTC. Residues: CASRLTQTSGRAKSYEQYF.

The chain links TRBV11-2 to TRBJ2-1; possibly TRBD2 for D (6 bases). V was shortened by 6 bases and J by 9 bases, with 12 bases between the two germline ends. The CDR3 length is 12 residues. Germline CDR1 reads SGHAT; CDR2 reads FQNNGV. CDR3 in amino acids: CASRRDSLEQFF. The CDR3 region has the DNA TGTGCCAGCAGGCGGGATTCCCTTGAGCAGTTCTTC.

This sequence joins TRBV28 and TRBJ2-7, with a tentative D call TRBD1 (6 bases). Trimming pared 6 bases from V and 0 bases from J, leaving 18 bases between. The CDR3 has 16 residues. Per germline, CDR1 MDHEN and CDR2 SYDVKM. CDR3 nucleotide sequence: TGTGCCAGCAGCCGGGGACATCTCTCGAGCTCCTACGAGCAGTACTTC. It codes for CASSRGHLSSSYEQYF.

The chain uses TRBV7-3 and TRBJ2-5; a weak D match, TRBD2 (6 bases). The V gene's germline CDR1 is SGHTA and CDR2 FQGTGA. The CDR3 length is 14 residues. With 1 base removed from V and 5 bases from J, the gap between germline ends came to 11 bases. CDR3 nucleotides: TGTGCCAGCAGCTTAAACGGGAGAGGGGAGACCCAGTACTTC. It codes for CASSLNGRGETQYF.

This clone was found once. The chain carries TRBV29-1 and TRBJ2-7; the D gene is possibly TRBD1 (5 bases). Per the germline V gene, CDR1 is SQVTM and CDR2 is ANQGSEA. CDR3 length: 16 residues. V shed 0 bases and J shed 6 bases, with 21 bases lying between them. The CDR3 protein is CSVEDWDLRQGGEQYF. The DNA of the CDR3 is TGCAGCGTTGAAGATTGGGATTTGCGGCAGGGTGGCGAGCAGTACTTC.

Notes on this clone: A read error is likely here: a far larger clone is one base away. This sample also contains other DNA sequences that code for the same CDR3. V usage is TRBV28 and J usage is TRBJ1-5, with TRBD1 matching 7 bases. The CDR3 is 15 residues long. The V and J ends lost 2 bases and 3 bases, in that order; junction bases with no gene match: 4. Germline CDR1 and CDR2: MDHEN and SYDVKM. This CDR3 reads CASSLRQGANQPQHF. CDR3 bases: TGTGCCAGCAGTTTAAGACAGGGAGCCAATCAGCCCCAGCATTTT.

J is TRBJ2-1 and V is TRBV5-1; no reliable D call. Germline CDR1 and CDR2: SGHRS and YFSETQ. The CDR3 length is 14 residues. Trimming took off 0 bases at V and 5 bases at J, with 9 bases between the two ends. The chain's CDR3 is CASSLAYTNNEQFF. The CDR3 coding sequence is TGCGCCAGCAGCTTGGCCTACACGAACAATGAGCAGTTCTTC.

This clone was counted between two and nine times. The chain uses TRBV28 and TRBJ1-2, with D possibly matching TRBD1 (6 bases). Germline CDR1 and CDR2: MDHEN and SYDVKM. Trimming removed 3 bases from V and 0 bases from J, with 17 bases in between. This CDR3 region has 17 residues. The CDR3 DNA follows: TGTGCCAGCAGTTTCCCCACAGGGCTCAACCCTAACTATGGCTACACCTTC. Its translation: CASSFPTGLNPNYGYTF.

V and J are TRBV7-3 and TRBJ2-5; D ambiguous. Germline CDR1 is SGHTA and CDR2 is FQGTGA. V lost 3 bases, J lost 4 bases, and 9 bases lay in between. The CDR3 has 13 residues. The CDR3 protein is CASSFGRSETQYF. CDR3 bases: TGTGCCAGCAGCTTCGGCAGGTCAGAGACCCAGTACTTC.